These 15 T cell receptor beta chains were all obtained from the same sample, sequenced in a study of blood T cell repertoires in COVID-19. Some clones are missing from TCRdb's copy, which holds only in-frame ones; the method was immunoSEQ multiplex PCR. The sample consists of fewer than 350,000 clones, under 90% of them appearing once. Sequenced input: PBMCs or T cells enriched from blood (not recorded which). The receptors here all came from a man in his fifties or sixties who had recovered from COVID-19.

This clone occurred a few times. The rearrangement links TRBV2 to TRBJ2-7; no clear D. The ends were cut back, 6 bases at V and 3 bases at J, with 6 bases in the middle. The CDR3 covers 11 residues. The germline gives CDR1 SNHLY, CDR2 FYNNEI. The CDR3 DNA reads TGTGCCAGCAGGAACAGCTACGAGCAGTACTTC. Translated: CASRNSYEQYF. The full variable domain, its missing parts supplied by reference TRBV2 and TRBJ2-7, is EPEVTQTPSHQVTQMGQEVILRCVPISNHLYFYWYRQILGQKVEFLVSFYNNEISEKSEIFDDQFSVERPDGSNFTLKIRSTKLEDSAMYFCASRNSYEQYFGPGTRLTVT.

The V gene is TRBV28, the J gene TRBJ2-7, with a possible D match to TRBD2 (5 bases). This CDR3 region has 14 residues. V lost 7 bases, J lost 5 bases, and 18 bases lay in between. The V gene's germline CDR1 is MDHEN and CDR2 SYDVKM. DNA for the CDR3: TGTGCCAGCACTCCTCCCGGCGGGCGGAACGAGCAGTACTTC. Translation: CASTPPGGRNEQYF. The full variable domain, rest sourced from reference TRBV28 and TRBJ2-7, is DVKVTQSSRYLVKRTGEKVFLECVQDMDHENMFWYRQDPGLGLRLIYFSYDVKMKEKGDIPEGYSVSREKKERFSLILESASTNQTSMYLCASTPPGGRNEQYFGPGTRLTVT.

The V and J genes are TRBV5-1 and TRBJ1-3; D is unclear. V was shortened by 4 bases and J by 7 bases, with 12 bases between the two germline ends. The CDR3 has 13 residues. Germline V CDR1 and CDR2: SGHRS, YFSETQ. The CDR3 DNA reads TGCGCCAGCAGCCCCATGGGCCTGAACACCATATATTTT. It yields the protein CASSPMGLNTIYF.

The chain joins TRBV11-2 to TRBJ1-6; D gene unclear. Germline V gene sequence: CDR1 SGHAT, CDR2 FQNNGV. Trimming pared 1 base from V and 8 bases from J, leaving 6 bases between. The CDR3 extends over 13 amino acids. CDR3 in DNA: TGTGCCAGCAGCTTAGCCCCGGATTCACCCCTCCACTTT. This sequence encodes CASSLAPDSPLHF.

The J gene is TRBJ1-2, the V gene TRBV27; D remains unclear. This CDR3 has 13 residues. The V and J ends lost 2 bases and 6 bases respectively, with 10 bases between them. Germline-derived CDR1 and CDR2 are MNHEY and SMNVEV (reference sequence). The CDR3 region is CASSLRENHGYTF. CDR3 DNA: TGTGCCAGCAGTTTAAGGGAGAACCATGGCTACACCTTC.

The CDR3 DNA reads as TGTGCCAGCAGCTTAGCGCTCCTGCGCGACGAGCAGTACTTC. Translating gives CASSLALLRDEQYF. This chain links TRBV11-2 with TRBJ2-7; no definite D call. Germline V lookup: CDR1 SGHAT, CDR2 FQNNGV. The CDR3 totals 14 residues. V was cut by 1 base and J by 5 bases, with 12 bases left in between.

The chain carries TRBV7-2 and TRBJ2-6, with D possibly being TRBD2 (6 bases). The germline V and J ends were trimmed by 5 bases and 0 bases, with 11 bases remaining between them. The CDR3 has 16 residues. The germline V gene has CDR1 SGHTA and CDR2 FQGNSA. Here the CDR3 reads CASSLTGASGANVLTF. CDR3 nucleotides: TGTGCCAGCAGCCTAACGGGAGCCTCTGGGGCCAACGTCCTGACTTTC. Full variable domain (outside the CDR3, taken from reference TRBV7-2 and TRBJ2-6): GAGVSQSPSNKVTEKGKDVELRCDPISGHTALYWYRQSLGQGLEFLIYFQGNSAPDKSGLPSDRFSAERTGGSVSTLTIQRTQQEDSAVYLCASSLTGASGANVLTFGAGSRLTVL.

The rearrangement joins TRBV5-4 to TRBJ2-7; 7 bases line up with TRBD1. Germline trimming cut 4 bases from V and 4 bases from J; bases unmatched to any gene: 2. CDR3 length equals 12 residues. Germline V CDR1 and CDR2: SGHNT, YYREEE (reference sequence). The CDR3 sequence: CASSRQGYEQYF. The DNA for the CDR3 is TGTGCCAGCAGCCGACAGGGTTACGAGCAGTACTTC.

V is TRBV6-5 and J is TRBJ2-2, with TRBD1 identical over 7 bases. The CDR3 consists of 15 residues. Germline V gene lookup returns CDR1 MNHEY and CDR2 SVGAGI. The ends lost 6 bases at V and 5 bases at J; junction bases unmatched: 9. CDR3 residues: CASRGTDRDTGELFF. The CDR3 DNA reads as TGTGCCAGCAGGGGAACAGACAGGGATACCGGGGAGCTGTTTTTT.

The chain recombines TRBV7-2 with TRBJ2-1, with TRBD2 matching 14 bases. In germline, CDR1 is SGHTA, CDR2 FQGNSA. The CDR3 runs 16 residues. V was clipped by 2 bases and J by 8 bases; unmatched bases: 5. The CDR3 spells CASSLTGTSGSDEQFF. DNA of the CDR3: TGTGCCAGCAGCTTAACCGGGACTAGCGGGAGCGATGAGCAGTTCTTC.

This clone was counted between two and nine times. J is TRBJ1-5 and V is TRBV21-1; the D call of TRBD1 is as the table states it, not checked on the DNA. TRBV21-1 is flagged as a pseudogene. The CDR3 is 20 residues long. DNA of the CDR3: TGTGCCAGCAGCACCCAAGGCAGCACAGGGGGGGGCCCGTGTAATCAGCCCCAGCATTTT. Protein sequence: CASSTQGSTGGGPCNQPQHF.

This chain connects TRBV23-1 to TRBJ1-2; D is undetermined. TRBV23-1 is assigned to the ORF class and has an uncertain function. V was trimmed by 0 bases and J by 10 bases, leaving 12 bases between them. The CDR3 sequence is 13 residues long. The CDR3 is CASSQSSSHDYTF. The CDR3, as DNA: TGCGCCAGCAGTCAATCGAGTAGTCATGACTACACCTTC.

V and J are TRBV5-1 and TRBJ2-2; D ambiguous. This CDR3 comprises 14 residues. The ends were cut back, 0 bases at V and 4 bases at J, with 7 bases in the middle. CDR1 SGHRS and CDR2 YFSETQ come from the germline V gene. The CDR3 loop is CASSLDYGTGELFF. CDR3 nucleotide sequence: TGCGCCAGCAGCTTGGATTACGGCACCGGGGAGCTGTTTTTT.

A few counts support this clone. This chain joins TRBV11-2 and TRBJ1-1, with D perhaps matching TRBD1 (5 bases). Germline V lookup: CDR1 SGHAT, CDR2 FQNNGV. Trimming pared 2 bases from V and 0 bases from J, leaving 13 bases between. The CDR3 contains 16 residues. In DNA, the CDR3 is TGTGCCAGCAGCTTACCCCGGGGGGGGGTGAACACTGAAGCTTTCTTT. As protein: CASSLPRGGVNTEAFF.

This rearrangement joins TRBV19 to TRBJ1-1; D is undetermined. Germline CDR1 LNHDA, CDR2 SQIVND (reference sequence). This CDR3 has 16 residues. V was clipped by 3 bases and J by 1 base, with 15 bases between them. CDR3 sequence: CASSIFGRPGNTEAFF. In DNA form, the CDR3 reads TGTGCCAGTAGTATCTTCGGCAGGCCTGGGAACACTGAAGCTTTCTTT.